This T cell receptor beta chain was captured in a study of shared clonotypes between healthy human individuals. Study-level results: The researchers took only blood, and tissue repertoires probably look different.

The CDR3 has 16 residues. The germline CDR1 and CDR2 sequences are ENHRY and SYGVKD. Unmatched junction bases numbered 12, after V lost 11 bases and J lost 2 bases. The repertoire was sequenced with immunoSEQ multiplex PCR; TCRdb's copy has only in-frame clones and lacks some. The data show roughly 2.4 million clones, with nearly 97% seen just once and about 0.13% held by the top ten. Details on this clone: Its specificity is unknown.

The sample taken for sequencing was naive CD4+ T cells sorted from blood. The subset here: CD45RA+ positively selected. V is TRBV10-3 and J is TRBJ2-2, with 9 bases that match TRBD2. The TCR originated in a man between 18 and 29 years old in good health. The CDR3 protein is CAAGGVSRDNTGELFF. The DNA for the CDR3 is TGTGCCGCGGGGGGGGTATCGCGGGATAACACCGGGGAGCTGTTTTTT.